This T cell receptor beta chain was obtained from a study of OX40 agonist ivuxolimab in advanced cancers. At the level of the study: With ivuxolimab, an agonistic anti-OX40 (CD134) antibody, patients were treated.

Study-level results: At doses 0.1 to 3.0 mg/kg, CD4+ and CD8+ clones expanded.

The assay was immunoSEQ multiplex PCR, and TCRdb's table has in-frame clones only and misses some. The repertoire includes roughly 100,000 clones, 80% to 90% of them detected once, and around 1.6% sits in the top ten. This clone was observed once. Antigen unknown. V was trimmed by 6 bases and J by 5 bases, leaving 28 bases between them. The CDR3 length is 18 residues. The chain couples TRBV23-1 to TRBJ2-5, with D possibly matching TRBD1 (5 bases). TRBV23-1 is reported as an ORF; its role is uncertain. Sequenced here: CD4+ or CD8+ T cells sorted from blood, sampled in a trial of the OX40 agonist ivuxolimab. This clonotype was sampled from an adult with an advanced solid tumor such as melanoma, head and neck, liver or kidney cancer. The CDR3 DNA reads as TGCGCCAGCAGACGATGTCCCCCAGGGCAGGTTTTATGGGAGACCCAGTACTTC. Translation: CASRRCPPGQVLWETQYF.